This T cell receptor (beta chain) was identified in a study of blood T cell repertoires in COVID-19. Study summary: Samples representing acute and convalescent COVID-19 were sourced from the United States, Italy and Spain. From T cells, B-cell-depleted T cells, or PBMCs came the material, which was cDNA or gDNA.

How the authors handled the data: Reference gene primer amplification in the assay estimated nucleated cell counts. Clones were read by immunoSEQ multiplex PCR, and TCRdb kept only the in-frame ones, dropping some. That table is the source of V, J and clone size, and D and trimming were worked out from the DNA. The sample has some 80,000 clones; around nine tenths are singletons. The germline V gene encodes CDR1 SGHRS and CDR2 YFSETQ. The CDR3 has 14 residues. Trimming cost V 4 bases and J 7 bases; bases outside gene matches: 7. The chain recombines TRBV5-1 with TRBJ2-5; TRBD1 aligns across 10 bases. The clonotype comes from a man older than 75 with active or convalescent COVID-19. The sequencing input was peripheral blood. This CDR3 reads CASSKGQGFGTQYF. CDR3 sequence (DNA): TGCGCCAGCAGCAAGGGACAGGGGTTCGGGACCCAGTACTTC.